The clone carrying this T cell receptor (beta chain) turned up a few times. Its antigen is unidentified. V lost 4 bases, J lost 3 bases, and 9 bases lay in between. This CDR3 comprises 13 residues. Looked up from germline, CDR1 is LNHNV and CDR2 is YYDKDF (reference sequence). The sample originates from a study of blood T cells in healthy people across ages. Points from the study as a whole: Naive CD4+ cells and diversity were both higher in long-lived donors than in aged donors.

A second PCR, run for about 7 to 12 cycles, used a sample-barcoded 5' primer plus a J-beta primer mix. MiXCR, applied by TCRdb to the 5' RACE reads, yields one record per CDR3 protein. Of roughly 500,000 distinct CDR3 sequences in the sample, approximately 30% were seen once. The sample consisted of blood. This chain connects TRBV15 to TRBJ1-1, with D possibly being TRBD1 (6 bases). The receptor's source is a woman aged 70-85 years in good health. CDR3 protein: CATSTYRDTEAFF. In nucleotides, the CDR3 is TGTGCCACCAGCACCTACAGGGACACTGAAGCTTTCTTT.